The table lists the clone carrying this T cell receptor (beta chain) with a few counts. The CDR3 totals 16 residues. CDR1 is DFQATT and CDR2 is SNEGSKA in the germline V gene (reference sequence). Trimming took off 0 bases at V and 10 bases at J, with 24 bases between the two ends. TCRdb re-derived calls from the RT-PCR reads in MiXCR, one entry per CDR3 protein. In the table there are just under 250,000 distinct CDR3 sequences, 12% of which are singletons. This specimen comes from a study of response to subunit inactivated influenza vaccine. V usage is TRBV20-1 and J usage is TRBJ1-1; D gene ambiguous. The starting material was non-naive T cells sorted from PBMCs, obtained approximately 15 days before vaccination. The TCR originated in a man aged 45-65 years who received an inactivated influenza vaccine. DNA of the CDR3: TGCAGTGCTAGAGACGCGAACGGACCCACGGTTGGCGGAGCTTTCTTT. It yields the protein CSARDANGPTVGGAFF.